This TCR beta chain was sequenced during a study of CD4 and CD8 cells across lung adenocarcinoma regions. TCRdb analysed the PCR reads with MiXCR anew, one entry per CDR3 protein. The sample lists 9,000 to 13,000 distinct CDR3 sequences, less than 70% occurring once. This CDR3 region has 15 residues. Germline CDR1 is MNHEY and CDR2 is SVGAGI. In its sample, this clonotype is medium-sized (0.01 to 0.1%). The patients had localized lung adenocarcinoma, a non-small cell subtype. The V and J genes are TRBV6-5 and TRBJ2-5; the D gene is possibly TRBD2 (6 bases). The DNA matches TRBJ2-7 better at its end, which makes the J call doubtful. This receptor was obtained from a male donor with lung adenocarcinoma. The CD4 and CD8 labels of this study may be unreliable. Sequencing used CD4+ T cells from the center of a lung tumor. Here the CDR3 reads CASSYSGGTHYEQYF. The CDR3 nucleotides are TGTGCCAGCAGTTACTCGGGAGGAACCCACTACGAGCAGTACTTC.